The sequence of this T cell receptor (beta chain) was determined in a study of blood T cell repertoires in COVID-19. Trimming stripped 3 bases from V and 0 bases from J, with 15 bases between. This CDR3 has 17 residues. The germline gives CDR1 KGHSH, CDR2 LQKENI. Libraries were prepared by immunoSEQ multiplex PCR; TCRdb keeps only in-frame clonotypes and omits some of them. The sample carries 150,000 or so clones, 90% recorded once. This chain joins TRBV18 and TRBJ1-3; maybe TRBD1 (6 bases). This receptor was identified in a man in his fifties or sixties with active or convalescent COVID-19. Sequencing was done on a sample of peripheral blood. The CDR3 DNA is TGTGCCAGCTCACCCAGGACAGCTGCTAGCTCTGGAAACACCATATATTTT. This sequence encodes CASSPRTAASSGNTIYF.